The clone carrying this T cell receptor (beta chain) came up a few times. There are 13 residues in the CDR3. The germline CDR1 and CDR2 sequences are SNHLY and FYNNEI. V was clipped by 2 bases and J by 5 bases, with 10 bases between them. MiXCR, run by TCRdb on the 5' RACE reads, gives a single entry per CDR3 protein. The data contain about 44,000 distinct CDR3 sequences, 20% to 25% of them seen just once; the ten biggest clones take up around 5%. This sample was included in a study of early T cells in non-severe SARS-CoV-2 infection. The chain links TRBV2 to TRBJ2-7, with D possibly matching TRBD1 (6 bases). The sequence was collected from an adult who was a healthcare worker with PCR-confirmed SARS-CoV-2 infection or an uninfected control (not recorded which). Sequenced material: whole blood, taken at baseline. DNA for the CDR3: TGTGCCAGCAGTGAAAAGAGGACAGACGAGCAGTACTTC. This gives the protein CASSEKRTDEQYF.